A single sample gave rise to the 15 T cell receptor beta chains below, sequenced in a study of T cells after posttransplantation cyclophosphamide. The repertoire was sequenced with immunoSEQ multiplex PCR; TCRdb's copy has only in-frame clones and lacks some. The sample carries approximately 11,000 clones, roughly 86% recorded once. Treatment was busulfan-fludarabine conditioning, a marrow graft, and cyclophosphamide on days +3 and +4. The sequencing used CD4+ T cells sorted from PBMCs, collected after allogeneic stem cell transplant with posttransplant cyclophosphamide. Receptor source: a male patient aged 25 to 39 who received an allogeneic stem cell transplant from a related donor, was CMV-positive, and had acute GVHD only. Some T cells may be supplied by the graft donor.

The V call is TRBV5-1, the J call TRBJ1-4; the D gene is possibly TRBD1 (6 bases). Per the germline V gene, CDR1 is SGHRS and CDR2 is YFSETQ. The length of the CDR3 is 14 residues. V dropped 2 bases and J dropped 5 bases, with 10 bases sitting between them. The CDR3 sequence is CASSLQGSNEKLFF. For the CDR3, the DNA is TGCGCCAGCAGCTTACAGGGCAGCAATGAAAAACTGTTTTTT.

This chain links TRBV7-2 with TRBJ1-5, with a weak D call TRBD1 (6 bases). V gave up 3 bases and J gave up 0 bases, with 6 bases separating them. This CDR3 comprises 14 residues. From germline, CDR1 is SGHTA and CDR2 FQGNSA. The CDR3 is CASSLDSSNQPQHF. The CDR3 region has the DNA TGTGCCAGCAGCTTGGACAGTAGCAATCAGCCCCAGCATTTT. Looking up the rest from reference TRBV7-2 and TRBJ1-5 gives the full variable domain: GAGVSQSPSNKVTEKGKDVELRCDPISGHTALYWYRQSLGQGLEFLIYFQGNSAPDKSGLPSDRFSAERTGGSVSTLTIQRTQQEDSAVYLCASSLDSSNQPQHFGDGTRLSIL.

The sample holds one count of this clone. The rearrangement uses TRBV7-9 and TRBJ1-1; the D is unclear. Germline V gene sequence: CDR1 SEHNR, CDR2 FQNEAQ (reference sequence). V dropped 3 bases and J dropped 3 bases, with 8 bases sitting between them. CDR3 length equals 13 residues. The CDR3 sequence is CASSFVRDTEAFF. The CDR3 DNA reads TGTGCCAGCAGCTTTGTACGGGACACTGAAGCTTTCTTT.

V gene TRBV9 combines with J gene TRBJ2-1, with 10 bases fitting TRBD2. The germline CDR1 and CDR2 sequences are SGDLS and YYNGEE. The CDR3 runs to 15 residues. J gave up 4 bases and V 2 bases, and 3 bases lay outside the gene matches. CDR3 amino acids: CASSVRSGGYNEQFF. The CDR3, as DNA: TGTGCCAGCAGCGTCCGTAGCGGGGGGTACAATGAGCAGTTCTTC.

The chain uses TRBV7-8 and TRBJ2-1; D is uncertain. The CDR3 runs to 14 residues. In germline, CDR1 is SGHVS, CDR2 FQNEAQ. The germline V and J ends were trimmed by 1 base and 3 bases, with 7 bases remaining between them. The CDR3 region is CASSLVALYNEQFF. The CDR3 DNA follows: TGTGCCAGCAGCTTAGTCGCGCTCTACAATGAGCAGTTCTTC.

This clone was observed a single time. The gene calls are TRBV6-1 and TRBJ2-1, with 10 bases that match TRBD2. This CDR3 contains 14 residues. Germline CDR1 is MNHNS and CDR2 is SASEGT. V trimming: 6 bases; J trimming: 4 bases; junction bases outside the gene matches: 3. CDR3 DNA: TGTGCCAGCAGAACTAGCGGGGTGTACAATGAGCAGTTCTTC. It specifies CASRTSGVYNEQFF.

V and J are TRBV10-1 and TRBJ2-2, with 12 bases lining up with TRBD1. CDR3 length: 15 residues. Germline lookup yields CDR1 WNHNN and CDR2 SYGVQD (reference sequence). V lost 4 bases to trimming and J lost 7 bases; unmatched junction nucleotides: 4. The CDR3 reads CASSAGTGGFGELFF. The DNA of the CDR3 is TGCGCCAGCAGTGCAGGGACAGGGGGCTTCGGGGAGCTGTTTTTT.

V usage is TRBV7-2 and J usage is TRBJ2-5; tentatively, D is TRBD1 (5 bases). The CDR3 runs 13 residues. Germline CDR1 SGHTA, CDR2 FQGNSA. V gave up 1 base and J gave up 3 bases, with 6 bases separating them. This CDR3 reads CASSLGQKETQYF. The CDR3 DNA follows: TGTGCCAGCAGCTTAGGACAGAAAGAGACCCAGTACTTC.

This clone showed up just once. The rearrangement links TRBV5-5 to TRBJ1-2, with D perhaps matching TRBD1 (6 bases). The germline CDR1 and CDR2 sequences are SGHKS and YYEKEE (reference sequence). This CDR3 region has 13 residues. The germline V and J ends were trimmed by 4 bases and 0 bases, with 7 bases remaining between them. The CDR3 here is CASSHRANYGYTF. The CDR3 DNA reads as TGTGCCAGCAGCCACAGGGCTAACTATGGCTACACCTTC.

The J gene is TRBJ2-5, the V gene TRBV7-6; 14 positions match TRBD2. Per germline, CDR1 SGHVS and CDR2 FNYEAQ. The junction had 6 bases not matched to a gene; V was cut back by 5 bases and J by 4 bases. The CDR3 contains 16 residues. Here the CDR3 reads CASSPLTSGGGETQYF. The CDR3 DNA is TGTGCCAGCAGCCCGCTGACTAGCGGGGGGGGAGAGACCCAGTACTTC.

This chain uses TRBV5-4 with TRBJ2-1, with 7 bases aligning to TRBD1. Germline assignment: CDR1 SGHNT and CDR2 YYREEE (reference sequence). V dropped 4 bases and J dropped 4; count of bases not matched to a gene: 8. The CDR3 runs to 15 residues. CDR3 amino acids: CASSQDRSSYNEQFF. DNA of the CDR3: TGTGCCAGCAGCCAGGACAGGAGTTCATACAATGAGCAGTTCTTC. The variable domain in full, with the rest retrieved from reference TRBV5-4 and TRBJ2-1, is ETGVTQSPTHLIKTRGQQVTLRCSSQSGHNTVSWYQQALGQGPQFIFQYYREEENGRGNFPPRFSGLQFPNYSSELNVNALELDDSALYLCASSQDRSSYNEQFFGPGTRLTVL.

The V call is TRBV15, the J call TRBJ1-2; D is perhaps TRBD1 (6 bases). This CDR3 region has 14 residues. In germline, CDR1 is LNHNV, CDR2 YYDKDF (reference sequence). Trimming left V 2 bases short and J 4 bases short, with 11 bases between. This CDR3 reads CATSRPDSFYGYTF. The DNA for the CDR3 is TGTGCCACCAGCAGACCGGACAGTTTCTATGGCTACACCTTC.

This clone came up once. The chain uses TRBV6-1 and TRBJ2-1; a possible D gene is TRBD1 (6 bases). CDR3 length equals 10 residues. Germline loops: CDR1 MNHNS, CDR2 SASEGT. Deletions cut 8 bases from V and 10 bases from J, with 9 bases between. The CDR3 sequence: CASVGTEQFF. The DNA for the CDR3 is TGTGCCAGCGTCGGGACAGAGCAGTTCTTC.

The rearrangement joins TRBV7-8 to TRBJ2-3, with 9 bases lining up with TRBD1. CDR3 length: 17 residues. Germline V gene lookup returns CDR1 SGHVS and CDR2 FQNEAQ. V was clipped by 1 base and J by 0 bases; unmatched bases: 5. The CDR3, as DNA: TGTGCCAGCAGCTTAGGGACAGGGGAATTTAGCACAGATACGCAGTATTTT. As protein: CASSLGTGEFSTDTQYF.

This sequence joins TRBV18 and TRBJ1-4, with 7 positions matching TRBD1. V lost 1 base to trimming and J lost 4 bases; unmatched junction nucleotides: 3. The CDR3 runs 15 residues. Germline loops: CDR1 KGHSH, CDR2 LQKENI. In DNA, the CDR3 is TGTGCCAGCTCACCACGGAGGGGGCGTAATGAAAAACTGTTTTTT. Translation gives CASSPRRGRNEKLFF.